This T cell receptor (beta chain) was sequenced for a study of control samples from healthy donors and cancer patients. V lost 3 bases, J lost 8 bases, and 5 bases lay in between. Germline loops: CDR1 SGHTA, CDR2 FQGNSA. This CDR3 is built from 12 residues. Clones were read by immunoSEQ multiplex PCR, and TCRdb kept only the in-frame ones, dropping some. The table shows about 140,000 clones, with approximately 91% occurring only once. This clonotype originated in a woman aged 25 to 39 in good health. The chain combines TRBV7-2 with TRBJ1-6; D unclear. Source material: blood. The CDR3 region has the DNA TGTGCCAGCAGCTTGGGTTATTCACCCCTCCACTTT. Encoded protein: CASSLGYSPLHF. The full variable domain, with the rest looked up from reference TRBV7-2 and TRBJ1-6, is GAGVSQSPSNKVTEKGKDVELRCDPISGHTALYWYRQSLGQGLEFLIYFQGNSAPDKSGLPSDRFSAERTGGSVSTLTIQRTQQEDSAVYLCASSLGYSPLHFGNGTRLTVT.